The source of this T cell receptor beta chain is a study of shared clonotypes between healthy human individuals. In the study overall: A donor's plate count was three for CD4 naive and three for CD4 memory; CD8 naive had two and CD8 memory one. Overall study findings and caveats: Rarefaction demonstrated incomplete sorted-subset sequencing despite large depth. Clonotypes which were not shared had lower generation probabilities than clonotypes that all four donors shared.

The CDR3 is 13 residues long. With 5 bases removed from V and 6 bases from J, the gap between germline ends came to 13 bases. Germline-derived CDR1 and CDR2 are MDHEN and SYDVKM. Terminally differentiated effector memory CD45RA+ cells were excluded by CCR7 positive selection of CD45RO-negative cells. This clone was counted between two and nine times. Its antigen is undetermined. TCRdb keeps only in-frame clones here, not all; method: immunoSEQ multiplex PCR. The table lists hundreds of thousands of clones, approximately 95% of them singletons. The V call is TRBV28, the J call TRBJ1-1, with D maybe TRBD1 (5 bases). The specimen was naive CD8+ T cells sorted from blood. This receptor was identified in a woman aged 30 to 39 in good health. This chain's CDR3 is CASSPPGRAEAFF. The CDR3 nucleotides are TGTGCCAGCAGTCCCCCAGGGCGCGCTGAAGCTTTCTTT. Supplemented by reference TRBV28 and TRBJ1-1, the full variable domain reads DVKVTQSSRYLVKRTGEKVFLECVQDMDHENMFWYRQDPGLGLRLIYFSYDVKMKEKGDIPEGYSVSREKKERFSLILESASTNQTSMYLCASSPPGRAEAFFGQGTRLTVV.